A single sample gave rise to the 29 T cell receptor beta chains below, sequenced in a study of blood T cell repertoires in COVID-19. Profiled with immunoSEQ multiplex PCR; TCRdb holds only in-frame clones, not every one. The sample lists 250,000 to 300,000 clones; around 86% were seen once. What was sequenced was peripheral blood. Every receptor here comes from a man aged 18 to 30 with active or convalescent COVID-19.

The chain couples TRBV27 to TRBJ1-1; the D gene is possibly TRBD1 (6 bases). This CDR3 region has 13 residues. The germline gives CDR1 MNHEY, CDR2 SMNVEV (reference sequence). Deletions cut 2 bases from V and 4 bases from J, with 8 bases between. CDR3 in DNA: TGTGCCAGCAGTTTACACAGGGCCACTGAAGCTTTCTTT. As protein: CASSLHRATEAFF.

This chain joins TRBV7-9 and TRBJ2-1, with D perhaps TRBD2 (6 bases). V was cut by 6 bases and J by 13 bases, with 16 bases left in between. Germline V gene data show CDR1 as SEHNR and CDR2 as FQNEAQ (reference sequence). This CDR3 is 12 amino acids long. The CDR3 is CASRATGDKQFF. The CDR3 DNA sequence: TGTGCCAGCAGGGCGACGGGGGATAAACAGTTCTTC.

The CDR3 here is CASSPPLDSQWADTQYF. The CDR3 nucleotides are TGTGCCAGCTCACCACCGCTGGACTCCCAATGGGCAGATACGCAGTATTTT. V is TRBV18 and J is TRBJ2-3; D is perhaps TRBD2 (5 bases). Between the trimmed V and J ends, which lost 0 bases and 4 bases, there was a span of 17 bases. This CDR3 comprises 17 residues. Per germline, CDR1 KGHSH and CDR2 LQKENI. The full variable domain, its missing parts supplied by reference TRBV18 and TRBJ2-3, is NAGVMQNPRHLVRRRGQEARLRCSPMKGHSHVYWYRQLPEEGLKFMVYLQKENIIDESGMPKERFSAEFPKEGPSILRIQQVVRGDSAAYFCASSPPLDSQWADTQYFGPGTRLTVL.

This clone appeared a few times. The chain carries TRBV24-1 and TRBJ2-5, with 7 bases matching TRBD2. Germline CDR1 reads KGHDR; CDR2 reads SFDVKD. CDR3 length: 15 amino acids. V lost 6 bases, J lost 4 bases, and 10 bases stayed unmatched. The CDR3 protein is CATSSSLAEIETQYF. CDR3 in DNA: TGTGCCACCAGTTCCAGCCTAGCGGAGATAGAGACCCAGTACTTC.

This clone appeared a few times. The genes are TRBV6-1 and TRBJ1-1; D remains ambiguous. From germline, CDR1 is MNHNS and CDR2 SASEGT. Trimming shortened V by 0 bases and J by 7 bases, and 6 bases separated the two germline ends. The CDR3 extends over 12 amino acids. In DNA, the CDR3 is TGTGCCAGCAGTGAAGCTAAACATGAAGCTTTCTTT. Translation: CASSEAKHEAFF.

The chain uses TRBV7-3 and TRBJ2-1; 12 bases fit TRBD1. The ends lost 2 bases at V and 15 bases at J; junction bases unmatched: 5. Germline values: CDR1 SGHTA, CDR2 FQGTGA. The CDR3 covers 13 residues. The CDR3 loop reads CASSLHGTGGLFF. CDR3 DNA: TGTGCCAGCAGCTTACACGGGACAGGGGGCCTGTTCTTC.

The rearrangement joins TRBV28 to TRBJ1-3, with TRBD1 matching over 8 bases. CDR3 length equals 15 residues. Germline CDR1 reads MDHEN; CDR2 reads SYDVKM. V was pared by 0 bases and J by 4 bases, with 2 bases of the junction left unmatched. This CDR3 is CASSLWTGAGNTIYF. CDR3 nucleotide sequence: TGTGCCAGCAGTTTATGGACAGGGGCAGGAAACACCATATATTTT.

V is TRBV4-1 and J is TRBJ2-1; no clear D. The V gene's germline CDR1 is MGHRA and CDR2 YSYEKL. The CDR3 has 13 residues. Trimming took 0 bases from V and 10 from J, leaving 10 bases between them. In nucleotides, the CDR3 is TGCGCCAGCAGCCAAGAGATTCTGCGGGAGCAGTTCTTC. Translation gives CASSQEILREQFF.

The chain is built from TRBV11-1 and TRBJ2-7; TRBD1 aligns across 9 bases. The CDR3 has 15 residues. Germline V CDR1 and CDR2: SGHAT, FQDESV (reference sequence). The J segment lost 2 bases and the V segment lost 5 bases, leaving 7 bases of the junction unmatched. Written as DNA, the CDR3 is TGTGCCAGCAGCCGGGGTCGGGACAGGGCCTACGAGCAGTACTTC. Translation: CASSRGRDRAYEQYF.

V is TRBV27 and J is TRBJ2-6, with D perhaps matching TRBD1 (5 bases). The CDR3 covers 16 residues. Trimming took 5 bases from V and 2 from J, leaving 13 bases between them. CDR1 MNHEY and CDR2 SMNVEV come from the germline V gene (reference sequence). As DNA, the CDR3 is TGTGCCAGCAGTCCCGCTGCCAGGGCTGGGGCCAACGTCCTGACTTTC. It is translated as CASSPAARAGANVLTF.

This clone occurred once. CDR3 residues: CASSLGGGNNYGYTF. The CDR3 DNA reads as TGTGCCAGCAGTTTGGGAGGAGGGAATAACTATGGCTACACCTTC. This chain links TRBV28 with TRBJ1-2; no clear D. The CDR3 totals 15 residues. The V end lost 3 bases, the J end lost 1 base, and 12 bases lay between the germline ends. The germline V gene has CDR1 MDHEN and CDR2 SYDVKM.

The chain recombines TRBV6-5 with TRBJ2-3, with D maybe TRBD2 (5 bases). Germline values: CDR1 MNHEY, CDR2 SVGAGI. V was pared by 3 bases and J by 6 bases, with 10 bases between. This CDR3 comprises 13 residues. The CDR3 loop is CASSYRERDTQYF. The CDR3 bases are TGTGCCAGCAGTTATAGGGAGAGGGATACGCAGTATTTT.

The chain joins TRBV5-8 to TRBJ2-1, with 11 bases that match TRBD2. CDR1 and CDR2 (germline): SGHTS, YDEGEE. With 1 base clipped from V and 0 bases from J, the junction kept 9 bases outside the gene matches. The CDR3 has 19 amino acids. In DNA, the CDR3 is TGTGCCAGCAGCTTGAATCTAGCGGGAGGAGGTTACTCCTACAATGAGCAGTTCTTC. Protein sequence: CASSLNLAGGGYSYNEQFF.

The chain recombines TRBV7-3 with TRBJ2-2, with D perhaps matching TRBD1 (6 bases). The CDR3 is 16 amino acids. The germline V gene encodes CDR1 SGHTA and CDR2 FQGTGA. Trimming pared 2 bases from V and 2 bases from J, leaving 12 bases between. The CDR3 DNA follows: TGTGCCAGCAGCTTAGGGGGACACTTAAACACCGGGGAGCTGTTTTTT. The encoded protein is CASSLGGHLNTGELFF.

The rearrangement uses TRBV5-1 and TRBJ1-1; D unclear. Germline V gene data show CDR1 as SGHRS and CDR2 as YFSETQ. This CDR3 is built from 13 residues. Trimming removed 5 bases from V and 5 bases from J, with 13 bases in between. This CDR3 is CASSQGSETEAFF. In nucleotides, the CDR3 is TGCGCCAGCAGTCAAGGGAGTGAGACTGAAGCTTTCTTT.

A single count supports this clone. The J gene is TRBJ1-1, the V gene TRBV5-1, with D possibly being TRBD1 (6 bases). The V and J ends lost 3 bases and 7 bases respectively, with 16 bases between them. This CDR3 is 14 amino acids long. Germline V gene lookup returns CDR1 SGHRS and CDR2 YFSETQ. CDR3 residues: CASSSITGYGEAFF. The CDR3, as DNA: TGCGCCAGCAGCTCCATAACAGGGTACGGTGAAGCTTTCTTT. Filled out from reference TRBV5-1 and TRBJ1-1, the complete variable domain reads KAGVTQTPRYLIKTRGQQVTLSCSPISGHRSVSWYQQTPGQGLQFLFEYFSETQRNKGNFPGRFSGRQFSNSRSEMNVSTLELGDSALYLCASSSITGYGEAFFGQGTRLTVV.

CDR3 loop: CASSRGPYEQYF. CDR3 nucleotide sequence: TGTGCCAGCAGTCGCGGGCCCTACGAGCAGTACTTC. The chain recombines TRBV27 with TRBJ2-7; tentative D call: TRBD2 (5 bases). V gave up 5 bases and J gave up 2 bases, with 7 bases separating them. Germline CDR1 reads MNHEY; CDR2 reads SMNVEV (reference sequence). This CDR3 is built from 12 residues.

V is TRBV28 and J is TRBJ1-5; no clear D. The germline CDR1 and CDR2 sequences are MDHEN and SYDVKM. The CDR3 has 15 amino acids. The germline V and J ends were trimmed by 3 bases and 3 bases, with 12 bases remaining between them. CDR3 region: CASSLDAGINQPQHF. CDR3 nucleotide sequence: TGTGCCAGCAGTTTGGATGCGGGGATCAATCAGCCCCAGCATTTT.

This clone was seen just once. The CDR3: CASSPRDKGHRQETQYF. The CDR3 nucleotides are TGCGCCAGCAGCCCTCGGGACAAGGGGCATCGGCAAGAGACCCAGTACTTC. This sequence joins TRBV4-1 and TRBJ2-5, with a tentative D call TRBD1 (6 bases). Trimming cost V 4 bases and J 2 bases, with 20 bases left between them. Germline assignment: CDR1 MGHRA and CDR2 YSYEKL. The CDR3 totals 17 residues.

The V gene is TRBV6-5, the J gene TRBJ2-7; D may be TRBD1 (5 bases). Trimming stripped 0 bases from V and 2 bases from J, with 14 bases between. Germline V CDR1 and CDR2: MNHEY, SVGAGI. CDR3 length: 16 amino acids. CDR3 DNA sequence: TGTGCCAGCAGTTACTCGATTGTCGGACAAACCTACGAGCAGTACTTC. Its protein is CASSYSIVGQTYEQYF.

This clone has more than one count but fewer than ten. The genes are TRBV29-1 and TRBJ1-4, with D unclear. Germline V gene sequence: CDR1 SQVTM, CDR2 ANQGSEA. V was trimmed by 4 bases and J by 0 bases, leaving 15 bases between them. This CDR3 is 16 amino acids long. The CDR3 here is CSVVGYGVSTNEKLFF. The CDR3 DNA is TGCAGCGTTGTGGGTTACGGGGTTTCAACTAATGAAAAACTGTTTTTT.

The chain couples TRBV5-6 to TRBJ1-6, with a tentative D call TRBD1 (6 bases). Per the germline V gene, CDR1 is SGHDT and CDR2 is YYEEEE. The ends were cut back, 2 bases at V and 2 bases at J, with 8 bases in the middle. This CDR3 region has 15 residues. The CDR3 DNA reads TGTGCCAGCAGCTTACAGGGCACCTATAATTCACCCCTCCACTTT. Protein sequence: CASSLQGTYNSPLHF. The variable domain in full, completed from reference TRBV5-6 and TRBJ1-6, reads DAGVTQSPTHLIKTRGQQVTLRCSPKSGHDTVSWYQQALGQGPQFIFQYYEEEERQRGNFPDRFSGHQFPNYSSELNVNALLLGDSALYLCASSLQGTYNSPLHFGNGTRLTVT.

As for this clone: The sample contains more than one DNA sequence encoding this CDR3. The rearrangement joins TRBV11-3 to TRBJ1-1; no firm D call. Trimming stripped 5 bases from V and 1 base from J, with 8 bases between. This CDR3 is 13 amino acids long. Germline CDR1 SGHNT, CDR2 YENEEA. The chain's CDR3 is CASSPQENTEAFF. The CDR3 nucleotides read TGTGCCAGCAGCCCACAAGAGAACACTGAAGCTTTCTTT.

The V call is TRBV18, the J call TRBJ2-2, with D possibly being TRBD2 (5 bases). Trimming pared 3 bases from V and 0 bases from J, leaving 11 bases between. The CDR3 runs to 16 residues. Germline V gene lookup returns CDR1 KGHSH and CDR2 LQKENI. CDR3 coding DNA: TGTGCCAGCTCACCTCTCAGCGGCGCGAACACCGGGGAGCTGTTTTTT. Encoded protein: CASSPLSGANTGELFF.

This chain links TRBV18 with TRBJ2-2; D unresolved. The CDR3 loop spans 14 amino acids. The V end lost 1 base, the J end lost 5 bases, and 8 bases lay between the germline ends. Germline-derived CDR1 and CDR2 are KGHSH and LQKENI. CDR3 residues: CASSPHPQTGELFF. The CDR3 DNA reads as TGTGCCAGCTCACCACATCCACAGACCGGGGAGCTGTTTTTT.

The chain joins TRBV18 to TRBJ1-5; D is uncertain. Trimming pared 2 bases from V and 9 bases from J, leaving 14 bases between. The CDR3 has 14 residues. Germline assignment: CDR1 KGHSH and CDR2 LQKENI. The DNA of the CDR3 is TGTGCCAGCTCACCAACGGCGGTAGTTGGGCCCCAGCATTTT. Residues: CASSPTAVVGPQHF.

The J gene is TRBJ1-1, the V gene TRBV29-1; unclear D gene. This CDR3 is built from 13 residues. Germline lookup yields CDR1 SQVTM and CDR2 ANQGSEA. Deletions cut 3 bases from V and 6 bases from J, with 14 bases between. The CDR3 loop reads CSVEDFRHPEAFF. In DNA form, the CDR3 reads TGCAGCGTTGAGGACTTTAGACATCCTGAAGCTTTCTTT. Variable domain in full (rest from reference TRBV29-1 and TRBJ1-1): SAVISQKPSRDICQRGTSLTIQCQVDSQVTMMFWYRQQPGQSLTLIATANQGSEATYESGFVIDKFPISRPNLTFSTLTVSNMSPEDSSIYLCSVEDFRHPEAFFGQGTRLTVV.

This clone was detected a few times. The gene calls are TRBV27 and TRBJ2-7; D is possibly TRBD1 (6 bases). Germline CDR1 is MNHEY and CDR2 is SMNVEV (reference sequence). The CDR3 sequence is 17 residues long. The V gene lost 3 bases and the J gene lost 4 bases, with 22 bases spanning the gap. The CDR3: CASSFIEPGQDLYEQYF. The CDR3 DNA reads TGTGCCAGCAGTTTTATCGAACCGGGACAAGATTTATACGAGCAGTACTTC.

This chain uses TRBV25-1 with TRBJ1-5; TRBD1 matches 9 bases. Trimming at V came to 4 bases and at J to 7 bases, leaving 5 bases not matched to a gene. CDR3 length: 14 amino acids. The germline gives CDR1 MGHDK, CDR2 SYGVNS. DNA of the CDR3: TGTGCCAGCAGTGGGACAGGGGCTGCCCAGCCCCAGCATTTT. It is translated as CASSGTGAAQPQHF.